The present T cell receptor beta chain was sequenced within a study of CD8+ T cells in alopecia areata. Study observations and caveats: The study also sequences resident alphabeta T cells of normal skin in scalp samples. Greater clonality was observed in lesional scalp samples, especially alopecia totalis/universalis, versus normal scalp.

V lost 8 bases to trimming and J lost 6 bases, with 12 bases between them. CDR1 SNHLY and CDR2 FYNNEI come from the germline V gene. The CDR3 is 12 residues long. The sequencing template was cDNA reverse transcribed from extracted RNA. Produced via immunoSEQ multiplex PCR; TCRdb's table is partial and in-frame only. The sample consists of approximately 150,000 clones, 50% to 60% of them appearing once. The authors sorted CD4+ and CD8+ T cells from PBMCs. This clone was seen a few times. Antigen unknown. The sequenced sample was CD4+ T cells sorted from blood. The chain joins TRBV2 to TRBJ2-3; D unclear. This clonotype was obtained from a human donor in good health. The CDR3 loop is CASGYSSDTQYF. CDR3 nucleotides: TGTGCCAGCGGATACTCGTCCGATACGCAGTATTTT.